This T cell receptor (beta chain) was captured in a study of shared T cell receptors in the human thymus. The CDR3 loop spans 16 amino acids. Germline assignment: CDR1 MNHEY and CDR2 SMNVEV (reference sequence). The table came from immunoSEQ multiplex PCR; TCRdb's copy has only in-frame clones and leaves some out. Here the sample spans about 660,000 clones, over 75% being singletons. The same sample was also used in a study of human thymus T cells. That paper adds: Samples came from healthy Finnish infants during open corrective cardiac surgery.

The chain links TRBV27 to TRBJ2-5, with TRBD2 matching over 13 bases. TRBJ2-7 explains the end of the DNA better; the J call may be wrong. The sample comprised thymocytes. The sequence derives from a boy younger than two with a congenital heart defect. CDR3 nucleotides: TGTGCCAGCAGTCCGATCGGGACTAGCGGGACCAACGAGCAGTACTTC. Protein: CASSPIGTSGTNEQYF.